This TCR beta chain was observed in a study of cytomegalovirus exposure and HLA in healthy donors. Across the study: The approximately 110 validation repertoires used the same platform as the 650 to 750 first-cohort repertoires, a later analysis reported.

The donors formed part of the approximately 120-subject validation cohort, distinct from the roughly 600-subject first cohort. Sequenced by immunoSEQ multiplex PCR; TCRdb stores in-frame clones only, minus some. The sample comprises 110,000 or so clones, approximately 96% of which are singletons, and roughly 0.66% rests with the top ten. The CDR3 has 13 residues. Germline CDR1 is MNHNS and CDR2 is SASEGT. V lost 6 bases, J lost 3 bases, and 11 bases lay in between. This clonotype originated in a woman between 18 and 30 years old in good health and CMV-seronegative. The chain combines TRBV6-1 with TRBJ1-2; D unresolved. The sequencing input was PBMCs. The CDR3 protein is CASRATLDYGYTF. The DNA of the CDR3 is TGTGCCAGCAGGGCGACATTAGACTATGGCTACACCTTC.